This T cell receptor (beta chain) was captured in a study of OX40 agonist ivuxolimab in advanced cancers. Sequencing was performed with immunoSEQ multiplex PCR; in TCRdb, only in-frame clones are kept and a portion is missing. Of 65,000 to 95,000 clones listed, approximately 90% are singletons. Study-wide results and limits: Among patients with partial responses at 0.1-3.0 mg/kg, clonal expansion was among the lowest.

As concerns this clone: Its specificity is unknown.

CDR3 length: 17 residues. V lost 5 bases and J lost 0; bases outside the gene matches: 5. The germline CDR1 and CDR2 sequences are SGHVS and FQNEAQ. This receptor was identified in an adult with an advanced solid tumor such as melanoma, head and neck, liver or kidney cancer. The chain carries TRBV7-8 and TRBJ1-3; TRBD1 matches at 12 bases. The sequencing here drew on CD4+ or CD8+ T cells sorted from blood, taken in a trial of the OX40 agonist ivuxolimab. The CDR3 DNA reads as TGTGCCAGCAGCACAGCGGGACAGGGGGCCTCTGGAAACACCATATATTTT. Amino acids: CASSTAGQGASGNTIYF.